The rows below give T cell receptor beta chains drawn from one sample of a study of blood T cell repertoires in COVID-19. Clones were sequenced by immunoSEQ multiplex PCR, and TCRdb holds only the in-frame ones, with some missing. Seen here are roughly 250,000 clones, 88% observed once, and the top ten hold less than 3%. The sample was PBMCs or T cells enriched from blood (not recorded which). These receptors were collected from a woman in her forties or fifties who had recovered from COVID-19. Both conserved end residues are part of each CDR3. A D gene is named only where the DNA matches it firmly. Size is omitted from some rows. Given values are once, few, many or a class for expanded clones.

d_call | j_call | clone_size | v_call | cdr3_aa | cdr3_nt
- | TRBJ1-1 | once | TRBV27 | CASSFVGSSEAFF | TGTGCCAGCAGTTTTGTCGGCTCGAGCGAGGCTTTCTTT
TRBD2 | TRBJ2-5 | few | TRBV11-2 | CASSPVRGGETQYF | TGTGCCAGCAGCCCGGTTCGGGGAGGGGAGACCCAGTACTTC
- | TRBJ1-1 | - | TRBV30 | CAWSLPSGMNTEAFF | TGTGCCTGGAGCCTGCCCAGCGGCATGAACACTGAAGCTTTCTTT
TRBD2 | TRBJ2-1 | - | TRBV3-1/TRBV3-2 | CASSQARGAGGPNEQFF | TGTGCCAGCAGCCAGGCCAGGGGGGCGGGAGGGCCCAATGAGCAGTTCTTC
- | TRBJ2-6 | few | TRBV7-2 | CASSLIPGRSSGANVLTF | TGTGCCAGCAGCTTAATCCCGGGGAGGAGCTCTGGGGCCAACGTCCTGACTTTC
- | TRBJ1-5 | - | TRBV6-5 | CASRKRGTNQPQHF | TGTGCCAGCAGGAAGCGGGGGACCAATCAGCCCCAGCATTTT
- | TRBJ1-5 | - | TRBV7-8 | CASSPRRGNQPQHF | TGTGCCAGCAGCCCCAGACGAGGGAATCAGCCCCAGCATTTT
TRBD1 | TRBJ1-2 | - | TRBV7-9 | CASSLIRNRGVGGYTF | TGTGCCAGCAGCCTAATAAGGAACAGGGGTGTAGGGGGCTACACCTTC
- | TRBJ1-6 | - | TRBV28 | CASIAGNAGGGSPLHF | TGTGCCAGCATCGCTGGGAACGCCGGAGGTGGTTCACCCCTCCACTTT
- | TRBJ1-4 | - | TRBV2 | CASSRGATNEKLFF | TGTGCCAGCAGCCGCGGGGCAACTAATGAAAAACTGTTTTTT
TRBD1 | TRBJ1-3 | - | TRBV13 | CASSADRGSGNTIYF | TGTGCCAGCAGCGCCGACAGGGGCTCTGGAAACACCATATATTTT
TRBD1 | TRBJ1-5 | - | TRBV6-1 | CASSGELPGQGYQPQHF | TGTGCCAGCAGTGGAGAGTTACCGGGACAGGGTTACCAGCCCCAGCATTTT
TRBD1 | TRBJ2-3 | - | TRBV5-4 | CASSSRTGRTDTQYF | TGTGCCAGCAGCTCCCGGACAGGACGCACAGATACGCAGTATTTT
- | TRBJ2-5 | - | TRBV19 | CASSGRIEETQYF | TGTGCCAGCAGCGGCCGAATAGAAGAGACCCAGTACTTC
TRBD1 | TRBJ1-1 | - | TRBV30 | CAWSVQGATEAFF | TGTGCCTGGAGTGTACAGGGGGCCACTGAAGCTTTCTTT
TRBD2 | TRBJ2-5 | - | TRBV12-3/TRBV12-4 | CASSREGRETQYF | TGTGCCAGCAGTAGGGAGGGGAGAGAGACCCAGTACTTC
TRBD2 | TRBJ2-7 | - | TRBV25-1 | CASSAGTSGSYEQYF | TGTGCCAGCAGTGCAGGGACTAGCGGGAGTTACGAGCAGTACTTC
- | TRBJ1-2 | - | TRBV27 | CASSYRDNYGYTF | TGTGCCAGCAGTTACAGGGATAACTATGGCTACACCTTC
TRBD2 | TRBJ2-7 | - | TRBV18 | CASSPVRTSGTYEQYF | TGTGCCAGCTCACCGGTAAGGACTAGCGGGACCTACGAGCAGTACTTC
- | TRBJ2-7 | - | TRBV27 | CASSYRGSIYEQYF | TGTGCCAGCAGTTACCGGGGATCAATCTACGAGCAGTACTTC
- | TRBJ2-2 | few | TRBV13 | CASSLTGAGTGELFF | TGTGCCAGCAGCTTAACAGGGGCGGGAACCGGGGAGCTGTTTTTT
TRBD1 | TRBJ1-1 | - | TRBV19 | CASSIRTGVNTEAFF | TGTGCCAGTAGTATTAGAACAGGGGTGAACACTGAAGCTTTCTTT
TRBD2 | TRBJ2-1 | - | TRBV5-4 | CASSPGTSPYEQFF | TGTGCCAGCAGCCCCGGGACTAGTCCTTATGAGCAGTTCTTC
TRBD1 | TRBJ2-1 | - | TRBV3-1/TRBV3-2 | CASSQATGGNNEQFF | TGTGCCAGCAGCCAAGCCACAGGGGGTAACAATGAGCAGTTCTTC
- | TRBJ2-1 | - | TRBV28 | CASTSPGRDSYNEQFF | TGTGCCAGCACCTCTCCAGGAAGAGACTCCTACAATGAGCAGTTCTTC
- | TRBJ1-2 | - | TRBV5-4 | CASSLVRGVGYTF | TGTGCCAGCAGCTTGGTCAGGGGCGTCGGCTACACCTTC
- | TRBJ1-1 | - | TRBV10-1 | CASNPGFGGTEAFF | TGCGCCAGCAATCCCGGATTCGGAGGAACTGAAGCTTTCTTT
- | TRBJ2-3 | - | TRBV6-5 | CATLRGDTQYF | TGTGCCACCCTCCGGGGGGATACGCAGTATTTT
TRBD1 | TRBJ2-1 | - | TRBV18 | CASSPATGSQFF | TGTGCCAGCTCACCGGCGACAGGGTCCCAGTTCTTC
- | TRBJ1-6 | - | TRBV6-2/TRBV6-3 | CASSSGHKVSPLHF | TGTGCCAGCAGCTCGGGACACAAGGTCTCACCCCTCCACTTT
TRBD1 | TRBJ2-1 | once | TRBV5-1 | CASSLGQGAVNEQFF | TGCGCCAGCAGCTTGGGACAGGGGGCAGTCAATGAGCAGTTCTTC
TRBD1 | TRBJ1-1 | few | TRBV6-2/TRBV6-3 | CASSWGQTEAFF | TGTGCCAGCAGTTGGGGACAGACAGAAGCTTTCTTT
- | TRBJ1-5 | - | TRBV18 | CASSQGVSNQPQHF | TGTGCCAGCTCACAGGGGGTGAGCAATCAGCCCCAGCATTTT
- | TRBJ2-7 | - | TRBV11-2 | CASTHISAHEQYF | TGTGCCAGCACGCATATAAGCGCCCACGAGCAGTACTTC
- | TRBJ2-3 | - | TRBV6-5 | CASRLADTQYF | TGTGCCAGCAGGTTAGCAGATACGCAGTATTTT
TRBD1 | TRBJ2-7 | - | TRBV28 | CASITGGQGGYEQYF | TGTGCCAGCATCACAGGGGGACAGGGTGGTTACGAGCAGTACTTC
- | TRBJ2-1 | - | TRBV6-5 | CASSYGGSSYNEQFF | TGTGCCAGCAGTTACGGCGGAAGCTCCTACAATGAGCAGTTCTTC
TRBD2 | TRBJ2-1 | - | TRBV6-2/TRBV6-3 | CASSRTSGQGRSYNEQFF | TGTGCCAGCAGTCGGACTAGCGGGCAGGGAAGGTCCTACAATGAGCAGTTCTTC
- | TRBJ1-5 | - | TRBV24-1 | CATSSRTGSLNQPQHF | TGTGCCACCAGTTCTAGAACAGGGTCGCTTAATCAGCCCCAGCATTTT
TRBD1 | TRBJ1-2 | - | TRBV15 | CATSSPGTGGRYYGYTF | TGTGCCACCAGCAGCCCCGGGACAGGGGGCAGGTACTATGGCTACACCTTC
TRBD1 | TRBJ2-1 | once | TRBV2 | CASSLGQGNEQFF | TGTGCCAGCAGTTTGGGACAGGGAAATGAGCAGTTCTTC
- | TRBJ1-5 | once | TRBV10-3 | CAISRGVGNQPQHF | TGTGCCATCAGTCGGGGAGTCGGCAATCAGCCCCAGCATTTT
- | TRBJ1-2 | few | TRBV6-2/TRBV6-3 | CASSLNRDHFGYTF | TGTGCCAGCAGTCTAAACAGGGACCACTTCGGCTACACCTTC
- | TRBJ1-4 | - | TRBV7-2 | CASSPGHSNEKLFF | TGTGCCAGCAGCCCGGGACACAGTAATGAAAAACTGTTTTTT
TRBD2 | TRBJ2-3 | - | TRBV4-2 | CASSQEGSGRAQTQYF | TGTGCCAGCAGCCAAGAAGGAAGCGGGAGGGCTCAGACGCAGTATTTT
TRBD1 | TRBJ1-3 | - | TRBV29-1 | CSAGLQGAAGNTIYF | TGCAGCGCAGGACTACAGGGGGCCGCTGGAAACACCATATATTTT
- | TRBJ1-3 | - | TRBV2 | CASSVIGNTIYF | TGTGCCAGCAGTGTCATTGGAAACACCATATATTTT
- | TRBJ2-3 | - | TRBV19 | CASAEFLTDTQYF | TGTGCCTCCGCGGAGTTTCTCACAGATACGCAGTATTTT
TRBD2 | TRBJ2-2 | - | TRBV29-1 | CSVEERLAGGSGELFF | TGCAGCGTTGAAGAGCGACTAGCGGGAGGTTCTGGGGAGCTGTTTTTT
- | TRBJ1-4 | - | TRBV19 | CASSIQGSEKLFF | TGTGCCAGTAGTATCCAGGGTTCCGAAAAACTGTTTTTT
TRBD2 | TRBJ2-1 | - | TRBV25-1 | CASKTSGSYNEQFF | TGTGCCAGCAAAACTAGCGGGAGCTACAATGAGCAGTTCTTC
TRBD1 | TRBJ1-2 | - | TRBV28 | CASSTTGGGGYTF | TGTGCCAGCAGTACTACAGGGGGGGGTGGCTACACCTTC
TRBD1 | TRBJ1-2 | - | TRBV27 | CASRSDRGDYGYTF | TGTGCCAGCAGGTCGGACAGGGGGGACTATGGCTACACCTTC